Listed here is a single T cell receptor (beta chain). The data derive from a study of cytomegalovirus exposure and HLA in healthy donors. Study context: The roughly 660 first-cohort repertoires shared a platform with the approximately 130 validation repertoires, as reported in a later analysis.

Sequenced by immunoSEQ multiplex PCR; TCRdb stores in-frame clones only, minus some. The table lists approximately 210,000 clones, around 88% of them singletons. The CDR3 is made up of 16 amino acids. V trimming: 2 bases; J trimming: 1 base; junction bases outside the gene matches: 4. Germline V gene lookup returns CDR1 SGHVS and CDR2 FQNEAQ. The genes are TRBV7-8 and TRBJ2-7; the match to TRBD2 covers 11 bases. The clonotype comes from a woman aged 18-30 years in good health and CMV-seronegative. The sequencing input was PBMCs. Here the CDR3 DNA reads TGTGCCAGCAGCTTACGAGTAGCGGGAGGGTCCTACGAGCAGTACTTC. It translates to CASSLRVAGGSYEQYF.